This T cell receptor (beta chain) was found in a study of low-dose radiotherapy and immunotherapy resistance in tumors. Across the study: Dosing for Cohort 2 consisted of 1 Gy per fraction every two weeks, reaching a total of 13 Gy over 26 weeks.

Both TCRalpha and TCRbeta chains were reverse transcribed with V-gene-specific primers. TCRs were put through 20 to 25 PCR cycles of amplification with Phusion. A constant-region primer and the V-primer adapter served as the primer pair. TCRdb analysed the reads with MiXCR anew, one entry per CDR3 protein. The sample consists of under 95,000 distinct CDR3 sequences, under 20% of them appearing once. This CDR3 is 15 amino acids long. V was pared by 6 bases and J by 0 bases, with 14 bases between. CDR1 is MNHEY, CDR2 SMNVEV, per germline (reference sequence). As for time point: after trial treatment. The treatment here: LDRT plus nivolumab, ipilimumab, low-dose cyclophosphamide and aspirin (RACIN trial). Donors, who were enrolled in a single-arm phase I dose-escalation trial, received nivolumab, ipilimumab, aspirin, low-dose cyclophosphamide and low-dose radiotherapy. This clonotype was detected many times.

The source material was PBMCs, sampled after low-dose radiotherapy plus immunotherapy. The V and J genes are TRBV27 and TRBJ1-1; D is unclear. This clonotype was sampled from a male donor with prostate cancer. CDR3 sequence (DNA): TGTGCCAGCAGGTCCGGGGTTGCCTTGAACACTGAAGCTTTCTTT. This encodes CASRSGVALNTEAFF.